What follows describes a single T cell receptor (beta chain). Its antigen is not identified. The CDR3 length is 15 residues. The V end was cut by 1 base, the J end by 5 bases, with 12 bases between. Germline CDR1 reads SGHTA; CDR2 reads FQGNSA. Documented time point: newly diagnosed, previously untreated cHL patient sample. PBMCs from untreated, newly diagnosed classical Hodgkin lymphoma were comparison samples. The data originate from a study of PD-1 blockade in classical Hodgkin lymphoma. Study-wide points: The causes of the repertoire differences, possibly disease activity or prior therapy, remain undefined. Reports described newly diagnosed patients as having lower baseline TCR diversity than healthy donors.

Clones were read by immunoSEQ multiplex PCR, and TCRdb kept only the in-frame ones, dropping some. Of under 80,000 clones detected, over 90% appear once; the ten largest clones hold roughly 2.6%. Material: peripheral blood mononuclear cells (PBMCs). The chain recombines TRBV7-2 with TRBJ2-1, with D perhaps assigned TRBD1 or TRBD2 (6 bases each). This receptor was identified in a human donor with classical Hodgkin lymphoma. DNA of the CDR3: TGTGCCAGCAGCTTAGAAGGGCGGGACAACAATGAGCAGTTCTTC. Its translation: CASSLEGRDNNEQFF.